The TCR beta chain described here comes from a study of CD8 T cells in Susac syndrome. With random hexamers, 0.5 to 1 ug RNA was reverse transcribed. TCRdb recomputed calls from the immunoSEQ multiplex PCR reads with MiXCR, one row per CDR3 protein. Among approximately 300,000 distinct CDR3 sequences listed, around 85% were seen once. This clonotype was observed a handful of times. CD8+ and CD4+ T cells from blood underwent TCR beta sequencing, which was carried out in a high-throughput format. The multiple sclerosis controls were treatment-naive patients affected by stable or active relapsing-remitting disease. Bulk CD8+ and CD4+ cells came from magnetic negative isolation; CD8+ TEMRA by FACS. The sequence came from a human donor with multiple sclerosis. The sample consisted of CD8+ T cells from PBMCs.

The CDR3 is CASKTSLTYNEQFF. The CDR3 DNA reads as TGTGCCAGCAAGACTAGTTTAACCTACAATGAGCAGTTCTTC. J is TRBJ2-1 and V is TRBV6-1; TRBD2 is a possible D gene (6 bases). This CDR3 spans 14 amino acids. The germline V gene encodes CDR1 MNHNS and CDR2 SASEGT. V was trimmed by 7 bases and J by 2 bases, leaving 12 bases between them.